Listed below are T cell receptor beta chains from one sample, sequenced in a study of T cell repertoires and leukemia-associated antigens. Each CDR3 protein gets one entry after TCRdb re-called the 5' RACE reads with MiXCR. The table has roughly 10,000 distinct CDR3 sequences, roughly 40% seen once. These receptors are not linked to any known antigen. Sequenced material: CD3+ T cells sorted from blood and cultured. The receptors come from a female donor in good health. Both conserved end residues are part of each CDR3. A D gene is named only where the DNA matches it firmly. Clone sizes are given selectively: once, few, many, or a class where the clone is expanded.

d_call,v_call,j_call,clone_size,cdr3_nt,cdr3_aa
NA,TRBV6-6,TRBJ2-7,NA,NA,CASSIYLCSAIGLGNYEQYF
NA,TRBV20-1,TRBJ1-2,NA,TGTAGTCGAAGGGGGGTTGGGATCTATGGCTACGCCTTC,CSRRGVGIYGYAF
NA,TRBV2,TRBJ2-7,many,TGTGCCAGCAGGATTTTGCAGAGGTCCTACGAGCAGTACTTC,CASRILQRSYEQYF
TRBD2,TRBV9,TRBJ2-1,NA,TGTGCCAGCAGCGCACCCTCCGACCGGACTAGCGCCTACAATGAGCAGTTCTTC,CASSAPSDRTSAYNEQFF
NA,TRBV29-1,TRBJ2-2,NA,TGCAGCGTTGTCGGATTAAAGGAACGTGCCGGGGAGCTGTTTTTT,CSVVGLKERAGELFF
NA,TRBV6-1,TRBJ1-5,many,TGTGCCAGCAGTGAACAGGGGTGGGGTCAGCCCCAGCATTTT,CASSEQGWGQPQHF
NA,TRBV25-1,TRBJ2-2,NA,TGTGCCAGCAGTGGCCAGATGAACACCGGGGAGCTGTTTTTT,CASSGQMNTGELFF
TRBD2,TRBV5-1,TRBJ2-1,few,TGCGCCAGCAGCTTGGCCGCGACTAGCGGGTTCAATGAGCAGTTCTTC,CASSLAATSGFNEQFF
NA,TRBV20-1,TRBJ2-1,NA,TGCAGTGCTAGAGAGGTAGTAGAGCAGTTCTTC,CSAREVVEQFF
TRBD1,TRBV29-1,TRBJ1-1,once,TGCAGCGTTGCGACAGGGGATAGGGGTGAAGCTTTCTTT,CSVATGDRGEAFF
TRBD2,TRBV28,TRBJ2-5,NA,TGTGCCAGCAGTGTATTTGCGGACTCTAGCGGGAGTACGGGAGAGACCCAGTACTTC,CASSVFADSSGSTGETQYF
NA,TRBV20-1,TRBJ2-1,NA,TGCAGTGCTAGCGGGAGTAGTTCCTACAATGAGCAGTTCTTC,CSASGSSSYNEQFF
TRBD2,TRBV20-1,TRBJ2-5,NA,TGCAGTGCTTATAGCGGGAGGGTAGAAGAGACCCAGTATTTC,CSAYSGRVEETQYF
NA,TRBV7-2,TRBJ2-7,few,TGTGCCAGCAGCTTCGAGACAGGTTACTCCTACGAGCAGTACTTC,CASSFETGYSYEQYF
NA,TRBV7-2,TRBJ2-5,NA,TGTACCAGCAGCTTAGTTTGGCAAGAGACCCAGTACTTC,CTSSLVWQETQYF
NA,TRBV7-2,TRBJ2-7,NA,TGTGCCAGCAGCTTACCAGGGAGGCGATTGAGGTACTTC,CASSLPGRRLRYF
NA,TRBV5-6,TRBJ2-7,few,TGTGCCAGCAGCTTGGGGCACTTGGCCTACGAGCAGTACTTC,CASSLGHLAYEQYF
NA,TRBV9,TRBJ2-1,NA,TGTGCCAGCAGCCTATTTACAGGGTTCAATGAGCAGTTCTTC,CASSLFTGFNEQFF
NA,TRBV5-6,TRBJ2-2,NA,TGTGCCAGCAAAAATCGGGGGAGCTTTCCCGGGGAGCGGTTTTTT,CASKNRGSFPGERFF
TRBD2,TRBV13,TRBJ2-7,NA,TGTGCCAGCAGCGCAGGACTAGCGGGGAACTCCTACGAGCAGTACTTC,CASSAGLAGNSYEQYF
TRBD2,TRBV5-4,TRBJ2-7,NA,TGTGCCAGCAGCTTGGATAGCGGGAGTTACTACGAGCAGTACTTC,CASSLDSGSYYEQYF
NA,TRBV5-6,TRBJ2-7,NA,TGTGCCAGCACGCGCCGTGCGGGGATTGAGCAGTACTTC,CASTRRAGIEQYF
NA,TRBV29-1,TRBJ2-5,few,TGCAGCGTCCGCAGGGGTATCCAGTACTTC,CSVRRGIQYF
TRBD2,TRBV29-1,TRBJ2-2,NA,TGCAGCGTTGAAGTTCTCGGGAGGGCTATGGGGGAGCTGTTTTTT,CSVEVLGRAMGELFF
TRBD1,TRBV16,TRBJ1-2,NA,TGTGCCAGCAGCCAAAAGAACAGGGGCAGTAACTATGGCTACACCTTC,CASSQKNRGSNYGYTF
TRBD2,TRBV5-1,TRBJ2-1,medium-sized,TGCGCCAGCAGCTTGGGGGGGACTAGCGGAGCAAACTACAATGAGCAGTTCTTC,CASSLGGTSGANYNEQFF
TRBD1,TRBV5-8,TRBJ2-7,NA,TGTGCCAGCAGGGGGACAGGCGGATCCTACGAGCAGTACTTC,CASRGTGGSYEQYF
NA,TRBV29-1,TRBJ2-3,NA,TGCAGCGGGCAGGGCTCTAGCACAGATACGCAGTATTTT,CSGQGSSTDTQYF
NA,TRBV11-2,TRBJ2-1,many,TGTGCCAGCAGCTTAGACAGGTACAATGAGCAGTTCTTC,CASSLDRYNEQFF
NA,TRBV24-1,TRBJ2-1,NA,TGTGCCACCAGTGAGCCAGACCTCAGGGGCCACTCCTACAATGAGCAGTTCTTC,CATSEPDLRGHSYNEQFF
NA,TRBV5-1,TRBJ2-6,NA,TGCGCCAGCAGCGAAGGGGTAGCTGGGGCCAACGTCCTGACTTTC,CASSEGVAGANVLTF
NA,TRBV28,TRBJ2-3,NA,TGTGCCAGCAGATTAGCGGATACGCAGTATTTT,CASRLADTQYF
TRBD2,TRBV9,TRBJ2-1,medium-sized,TGTGCCAGCAGCGTAGGACTAGCGGGACTAGACAATGAGCAGTTCTTC,CASSVGLAGLDNEQFF
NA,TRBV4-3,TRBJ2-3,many,TGCGCCAGCAGCCACCCCCCCGATCCTTCTAGTGAGGGACCAGATACGCAGTATTTT,CASSHPPDPSSEGPDTQYF
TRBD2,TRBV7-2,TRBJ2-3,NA,TGTGCCAGCAGCTTCTCGGGGGCGGGAGGAGATACGCAGTATTTT,CASSFSGAGGDTQYF
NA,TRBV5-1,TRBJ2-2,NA,TGCGCCAGCAGCTTGGTGTCGCTTACGAACACCGGGGAGCTGTTTTTT,CASSLVSLTNTGELFF
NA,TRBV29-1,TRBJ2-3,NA,TGCAGCGTGGGGGTCACAGATACGCAGTATTTT,CSVGVTDTQYF
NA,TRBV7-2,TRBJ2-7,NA,TGTGCCGGCCGGAACAGCCGCTCCTACGAGCAGTACTTC,CAGRNSRSYEQYF
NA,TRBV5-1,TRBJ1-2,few,TGCGCCAGCAGCTTGACAGTGGGAGTCTATGGCTACACCTTC,CASSLTVGVYGYTF
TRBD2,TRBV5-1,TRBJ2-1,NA,TGCGCCAGCTTGGTAACTAGCGGGAGGGATCAGCAGTTCTTC,CASLVTSGRDQQFF
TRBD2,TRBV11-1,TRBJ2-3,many,TGTGCCAGCAGCAGGAGACTAGCGGGAATGTACTTAAACACAGATACGCAGTATTTT,CASSRRLAGMYLNTDTQYF
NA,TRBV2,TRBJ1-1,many,TGTGCCAGCAGTGATGTGGAAGGCAACACTGAAGCTTTCTTT,CASSDVEGNTEAFF